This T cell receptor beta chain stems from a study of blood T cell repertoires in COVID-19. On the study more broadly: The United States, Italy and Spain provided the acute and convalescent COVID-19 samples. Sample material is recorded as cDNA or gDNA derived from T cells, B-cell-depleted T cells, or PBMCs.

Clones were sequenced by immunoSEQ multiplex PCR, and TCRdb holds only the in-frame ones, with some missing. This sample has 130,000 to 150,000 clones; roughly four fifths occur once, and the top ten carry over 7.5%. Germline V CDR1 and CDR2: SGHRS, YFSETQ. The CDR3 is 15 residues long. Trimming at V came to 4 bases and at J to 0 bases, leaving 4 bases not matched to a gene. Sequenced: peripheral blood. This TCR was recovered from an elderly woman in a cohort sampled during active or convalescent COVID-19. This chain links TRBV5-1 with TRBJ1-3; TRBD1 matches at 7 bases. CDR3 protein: CASSRDSTSGNTIYF. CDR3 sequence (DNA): TGCGCCAGCAGCAGGGACAGTACCTCTGGAAACACCATATATTTT.